This is a list of T cell receptor beta chains from one sample in a study of OX40 agonist ivuxolimab in advanced cancers. Measured with immunoSEQ multiplex PCR; TCRdb has only the in-frame clones, and not every one. The table records approximately 10,000 clones, roughly 86% of them present only once. The sequences come from CD4+ or CD8+ T cells sorted from blood, collected in a trial of the OX40 agonist ivuxolimab. These TCRs come from an adult with an advanced solid tumor such as melanoma, head and neck, liver or kidney cancer. CDR3s include the opening cysteine and the closing phenylalanine or tryptophan. Fields, in order: clone size, J gene, CDR3 length, V gene, D gene, CDR3 protein, CDR3 DNA. D genes are given only for firm matches. Size is stated for part of the rows, as once, few or many counts, or as a class when the clone is expanded.

. | TRBJ1-1 | 17 | TRBV4-3 | . | CASSQSRAGVSWGEAFF | TGCGCCAGCAGCCAATCACGGGCGGGTGTTAGTTGGGGGGAAGCTTTCTTT
. | TRBJ1-5 | 17 | TRBV7-9 | TRBD1 | CASSLTGTGGGDQPQHF | TGTGCCAGCAGCTTAACCGGGACAGGGGGCGGGGATCAGCCCCAGCATTTT
. | TRBJ2-1 | 16 | TRBV5-4 | . | CASSLGLGAAPNEQFF | TGTGCCAGCAGCTTGGGGCTCGGTGCGGCGCCCAATGAGCAGTTCTTC
. | TRBJ2-3 | 17 | TRBV11-2 | TRBD2 | CASSLSPSGGSTDTQYF | TGTGCCAGCAGCTTATCCCCTAGCGGGGGAAGCACAGATACGCAGTATTTT
. | TRBJ2-2 | 16 | TRBV5-4 | TRBD2 | CASSLGLAGYTGELFF | TGTGCCAGCAGCTTGGGACTAGCGGGATACACCGGGGAGCTGTTTTTT
. | TRBJ2-7 | 13 | TRBV9 | TRBD2 | CASSGLAGYEQYF | TGTGCCAGCAGCGGACTAGCGGGCTACGAGCAGTACTTC
. | TRBJ2-5 | 16 | TRBV5-1 | . | CASSTGLLGKQETQYF | TGCGCCAGCAGCACGGGGCTCCTGGGTAAGCAAGAGACCCAGTACTTC
. | TRBJ2-1 | 14 | TRBV7-2 | TRBD2 | CASSLGLAGGEQFF | TGTGCCAGCAGCTTAGGACTAGCGGGCGGAGAGCAGTTCTTC
. | TRBJ2-5 | 14 | TRBV7-9 | . | CASSLLRIVETQYF | TGTGCCAGCAGCTTACTTCGTATTGTCGAGACCCAGTACTTC
. | TRBJ2-3 | 14 | TRBV27 | . | CASSPGISGDTQYF | TGTGCCAGCAGTCCAGGGATTAGCGGAGATACGCAGTATTTT
. | TRBJ2-4 | 17 | TRBV15 | TRBD2 | CATSRDVLAGGINIQYF | TGTGCCACCAGCAGAGATGTACTAGCGGGAGGTATTAACATTCAGTACTTC
. | TRBJ2-7 | 14 | TRBV6-5 | . | CASSYVSGEYEQYF | TGTGCCAGCAGTTACGTTTCTGGCGAATACGAGCAGTACTTC
. | TRBJ2-2 | 15 | TRBV7-2 | . | CASSGRGANTGELFF | TGTGCCAGCAGCGGAAGAGGCGCGAACACCGGGGAGCTGTTTTTT
. | TRBJ2-7 | 14 | TRBV7-9 | . | CASSLGGLIQEQYF | TGTGCCAGCAGCTTAGGGGGGCTGATCCAAGAGCAGTACTTC
. | TRBJ2-1 | 15 | TRBV4-1 | TRBD2 | CASSQLAGGPDEQFF | TGCGCCAGCAGCCAATTAGCGGGGGGGCCCGATGAGCAGTTCTTC
. | TRBJ2-7 | 12 | TRBV13 | TRBD1 | CASSSDRGEQYF | TGTGCCAGCAGCTCGGACAGGGGCGAGCAGTACTTC
. | TRBJ2-3 | 13 | TRBV29-1 | . | CSVEGDQTDTQYF | TGCAGCGTTGAGGGGGACCAAACAGATACGCAGTATTTT
. | TRBJ1-2 | 15 | TRBV28 | TRBD1 | CASSSSGTDLVGYTF | TGTGCCAGCAGTTCCTCCGGGACAGACCTGGTGGGCTACACCTTC
few | TRBJ2-7 | 12 | TRBV18 | . | CASSLPGNEQYF | TGTGCCAGCTCACTGCCGGGGAACGAGCAGTACTTC
. | TRBJ2-1 | 15 | TRBV5-1 | TRBD2 | CASSLAGGMYNEQFF | TGCGCCAGCAGCTTAGCGGGGGGGATGTACAATGAGCAGTTCTTC
once | TRBJ1-2 | 15 | TRBV6-5 | . | CASGEGTSFNYGYTF | TGTGCCAGCGGAGAGGGGACGTCCTTTAACTATGGCTACACCTTC
. | TRBJ2-5 | 13 | TRBV19 | . | CASKPGHQETQYF | TGTGCCAGTAAACCGGGACACCAAGAGACCCAGTACTTC
. | TRBJ1-1 | 16 | TRBV10-3 | TRBD1 | CAISSSQGQGTTEAFF | TGTGCCATCAGTAGCTCTCAAGGACAGGGGACCACTGAAGCTTTCTTT
. | TRBJ2-1 | 14 | TRBV27 | . | CASSLGRSGNEQFF | TGTGCCAGCAGTTTGGGCCGCTCGGGGAATGAGCAGTTCTTC
. | TRBJ1-5 | 18 | TRBV15 | TRBD1 | CATSRPDREDHSDQPQHF | TGTGCCACCAGCAGACCGGACAGGGAAGATCATAGCGATCAGCCCCAGCATTTT
. | TRBJ2-1 | 14 | TRBV11-2 | . | CASSPRGNFNEQFF | TGTGCCAGCAGCCCACGGGGGAACTTCAATGAGCAGTTCTTC
few | TRBJ2-7 | 14 | TRBV5-6 | TRBD1 | CASSSGTGSYEQYF | TGTGCCAGCAGCTCCGGGACAGGCTCCTACGAGCAGTACTTC
. | TRBJ1-2 | 14 | TRBV5-5 | TRBD1 | CASSVTGGGYGYTF | TGTGCCAGCAGCGTGACAGGGGGCGGCTATGGCTACACCTTC
few | TRBJ2-1 | 15 | TRBV19 | TRBD2 | CASSALAGPYNEQFF | TGTGCCAGTAGTGCACTAGCGGGGCCCTACAATGAGCAGTTCTTC
once | TRBJ2-3 | 13 | TRBV15 | . | CATSRETLDTQYF | TGTGCCACCAGCAGAGAAACGCTTGATACGCAGTATTTT
. | TRBJ2-2 | 15 | TRBV13 | TRBD1 | CASSYTTGHTGELFF | TGTGCCAGCAGCTATACGACAGGGCACACCGGGGAGCTGTTTTTT
. | TRBJ2-1 | 14 | TRBV10-1 | . | CASSESGMYNEQFF | TGCGCCAGCAGTGAGTCGGGGATGTACAATGAGCAGTTCTTC
. | TRBJ2-3 | 16 | TRBV27 | . | CASSPHLGEVTDTQYF | TGTGCCAGCAGTCCCCATCTGGGGGAGGTGACAGATACGCAGTATTTT
. | TRBJ2-7 | 15 | TRBV19 | . | CASSPRTYGVAEQYF | TGTGCCAGTAGTCCGAGGACCTACGGAGTCGCCGAGCAGTACTTC
. | TRBJ2-1 | 18 | TRBV18 | TRBD2 | CASSPLAGGTGLYNEQFF | TGTGCCAGCTCACCACTAGCGGGAGGGACTGGGCTCTACAATGAGCAGTTCTTC
. | TRBJ1-2 | 10 | TRBV6-1 | . | CASQYYGYTF | TGTGCCAGCCAGTACTATGGCTACACCTTC
. | TRBJ2-7 | 15 | TRBV10-3 | . | CAISEGGIGTYEQYF | TGTGCCATCAGTGAAGGCGGCATTGGGACCTACGAGCAGTACTTC
. | TRBJ1-1 | 14 | TRBV11-2 | TRBD1 | CASSLQGAVTEAFF | TGTGCCAGCAGCTTACAGGGGGCTGTGACTGAAGCTTTCTTT
. | TRBJ2-7 | 17 | TRBV5-1 | TRBD1 | CASSLADREFGSYEQYF | TGCGCCAGCAGCTTGGCAGACAGGGAGTTCGGCTCCTACGAGCAGTACTTC
few | TRBJ2-1 | 16 | TRBV27 | . | CASSPYEVGGYNEQFF | TGTGCCAGCAGCCCCTATGAAGTGGGAGGCTACAATGAGCAGTTCTTC
. | TRBJ2-1 | 14 | TRBV6-5 | . | CASRLKSSYNEQFF | TGTGCCAGCAGATTGAAGAGCTCCTACAATGAGCAGTTCTTC
. | TRBJ2-1 | 18 | TRBV28 | TRBD2 | CASSRPSGSTSSYNEQFF | TGTGCCAGCAGCCGACCCAGCGGGAGCACCTCCTCCTACAATGAGCAGTTCTTC
once | TRBJ2-7 | 13 | TRBV7-2 | . | CASSQDGGYEQYF | TGTGCCAGCAGCCAGGATGGGGGCTACGAGCAGTACTTC
. | TRBJ2-7 | 15 | TRBV9 | . | CASSVGADSSYEQYF | TGTGCCAGCAGCGTCGGAGCGGACAGCTCCTACGAGCAGTACTTC
. | TRBJ1-5 | 12 | TRBV19 | . | CASSIRDQPQHF | TGTGCCAGTAGTATAAGGGATCAACCCCAGCATTTT
. | TRBJ2-5 | 16 | TRBV6-6 | TRBD2 | CASSYSSAGEGETQYF | TGTGCCAGCAGTTACTCGAGCGCCGGGGAGGGGGAGACCCAGTACTTC
. | TRBJ2-7 | 14 | TRBV11-2 | . | CASSFIMTTYEQYF | TGTGCCAGCAGTTTTATTATGACCACCTACGAGCAGTACTTC
. | TRBJ2-5 | 16 | TRBV15 | . | CATSRVPEKPKETQYF | TGTGCCACCAGCAGAGTCCCAGAGAAACCCAAAGAGACCCAGTACTTC
. | TRBJ2-2 | 15 | TRBV4-2 | . | CASSPLFEVTGELFF | TGTGCCAGCAGCCCCCTCTTCGAAGTCACCGGGGAGCTGTTTTTT
. | TRBJ2-3 | 13 | TRBV28 | . | CASRHGPTDTQYF | TGTGCCAGCAGACACGGACCCACAGATACGCAGTATTTT
. | TRBJ1-5 | 15 | TRBV9 | . | CASSTEGVWNQPQHF | TGTGCCAGCAGCACGGAAGGGGTTTGGAATCAGCCCCAGCATTTT
. | TRBJ2-2 | 16 | TRBV10-3 | TRBD1 | CAISESTGGVDGELFF | TGTGCCATCAGTGAGTCAACAGGGGGCGTCGACGGGGAGCTGTTTTTT
once | TRBJ2-5 | 15 | TRBV5-1 | . | CASSLTNSVQETQYF | TGCGCCAGCAGCTTGACAAATTCAGTCCAAGAGACCCAGTACTTC
. | TRBJ2-1 | 11 | TRBV30 | . | CAWASGDAQFF | TGTGCCTGGGCTTCAGGGGACGCGCAGTTCTTC
. | TRBJ2-2 | 13 | TRBV11-2 | . | CASSLVSTGELFF | TGTGCCAGCAGCTTAGTTAGCACCGGGGAGCTGTTTTTT
. | TRBJ1-2 | 12 | TRBV28 | . | CASSLTSYGYTF | TGTGCCAGCAGTTTAACGTCCTATGGCTACACCTTC
. | TRBJ2-3 | 13 | TRBV7-2 | . | CASSLGSTDTQYF | TGTGCCAGCAGCTTAGGATCTACAGATACGCAGTATTTT